The clone carrying this T cell receptor (beta chain) was counted a few times. Its specificity is unknown. The sample comes from a study of cytomegalovirus exposure and HLA in healthy donors. The study, taken as a whole, reports: Later, an analysis showed that TCR beta chains associated with HLA were more clonally expanded than others that were equally common. Several of the most significant clusters appeared linked to common viral pathogens, based on a later analysis.

V lost 5 bases and J 7 bases, leaving 17 bases between the germline ends. The CDR3 length is 15 residues. Germline V CDR1 and CDR2: SEHNR, FQNEAQ (reference sequence). PCR used 60 Vbeta primers and 13 Jbeta primers. The data were produced by immunoSEQ multiplex PCR, yet TCRdb's version contains in-frame clones alone and is incomplete. The table has 85,000 to 110,000 clones, 60% to 80% seen once. This TCR was recovered from a man in his fifties in good health and CMV-seropositive. The material sequenced was PBMCs. This rearrangement joins TRBV7-9 to TRBJ1-4, with D possibly being TRBD1 (5 bases). CDR3 region: CASSTDGGAGEKLFF. In DNA form, the CDR3 reads TGTGCCAGCAGCACTGACGGAGGGGCGGGTGAAAAACTGTTTTTT.